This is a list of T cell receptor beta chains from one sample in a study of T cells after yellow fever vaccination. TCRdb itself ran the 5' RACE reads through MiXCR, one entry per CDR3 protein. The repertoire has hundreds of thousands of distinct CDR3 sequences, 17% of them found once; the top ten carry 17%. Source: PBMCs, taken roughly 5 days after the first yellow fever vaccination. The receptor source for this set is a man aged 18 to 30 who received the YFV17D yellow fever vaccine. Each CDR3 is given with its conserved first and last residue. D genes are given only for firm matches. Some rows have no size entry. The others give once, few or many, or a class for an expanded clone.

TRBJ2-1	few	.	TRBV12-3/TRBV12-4	TGTGCCAGCACCCCTCGCAGCACCTACAATGAGCAGTTCTTC	CASTPRSTYNEQFF
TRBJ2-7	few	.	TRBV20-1	TGCAGTGCCCGAGCGACCGGGGGTTCCTACGAGCAGTACTTC	CSARATGGSYEQYF
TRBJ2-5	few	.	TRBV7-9	TGTGCCAGCAGCTTAGGACTCCTCAACTCCGGCGAGACCCAGTACTTC	CASSLGLLNSGETQYF
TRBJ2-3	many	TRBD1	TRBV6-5	TGTGCCAGCAGTTACCGGGACAGGGCAACAGATACGCAGTATTTT	CASSYRDRATDTQYF
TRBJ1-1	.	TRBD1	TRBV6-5	TGTGCCAGCAGTTATGGGGACAGGGTGAACACTGAAGCTTTCTTT	CASSYGDRVNTEAFF
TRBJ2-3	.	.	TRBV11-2	TGTGCCAGCAGCACCCCCGGGGGCACAGATACGCAGTATTTT	CASSTPGGTDTQYF
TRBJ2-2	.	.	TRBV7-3	TGTGCCAGCAGCTCGGATCAGGGTTCCGGGGAGCTGTTTTTT	CASSSDQGSGELFF
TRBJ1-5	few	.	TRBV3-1	TGTGCCAGCAGCCAGGGAGGCGGGATGCAGCCCCAGCATTTT	CASSQGGGMQPQHF
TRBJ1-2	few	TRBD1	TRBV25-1	TGTGCCAGTGATCCGGGGACAGGGGGCTATGGCTACACCTTC	CASDPGTGGYGYTF
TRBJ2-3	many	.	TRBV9	TGTGCCAGCACCCAAGTTACAGGTACAGATACGCAGTATTTT	CASTQVTGTDTQYF
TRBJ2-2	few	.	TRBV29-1	TGCAGCGGCGCCCAGTCGAACACCGGGGAGCTGTTTTTT	CSGAQSNTGELFF
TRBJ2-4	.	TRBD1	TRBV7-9	TGTGCCAGCAGCCGAACAGGGGGCTCAAAAAACATTCAGTACTTC	CASSRTGGSKNIQYF
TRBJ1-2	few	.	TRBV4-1	TGCGCCAGCAGCCATCTAAGTTATATGCTCCGTACAATCTATGGCTACACCTTC	CASSHLSYMLRTIYGYTF
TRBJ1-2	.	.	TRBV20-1	TGCAGTGCTGGAGCTAACTATGGCTACACCTTC	CSAGANYGYTF
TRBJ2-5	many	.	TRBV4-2	TGTGCCAGCAGCCTCCGGACGGCGAGAGAGACCCAGTACTTC	CASSLRTARETQYF
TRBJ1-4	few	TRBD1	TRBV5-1	TGCGCCAGCAGCTTCGGGACAGTAGATGAAAAACTGTTTTTT	CASSFGTVDEKLFF